This TCR beta chain was identified in a study of shared clonotypes between healthy human individuals. Study donors comprised healthy, HIV-negative adults devoid of recent acute infection or vaccination. The V gene's germline CDR1 is MNHEY and CDR2 SMNVEV (reference sequence). The CDR3 runs to 18 residues. V shed 1 base and J 2 bases; nucleotides not matched to a gene: 9. Deep level was the assay's run setting. TCRdb's copy holds only in-frame clones and misses some; the assay was immunoSEQ multiplex PCR. Of some 2.1 million clones in the sample, 85% to 95% are singletons; the top ten hold 0.13%. Sequencing was done on a sample of naive CD4+ T cells sorted from blood. Subset in this sample: CD45RA+ positively selected. The TCR comes from a man aged 18 to 35 in good health. The genes are TRBV27 and TRBJ2-1; 9 bases map to TRBD2. The DNA for the CDR3 is TGTGCCAGCAGTTTATTCCGTCCTAGCGGGGCCGCCTACAATGAGCAGTTCTTC. As protein: CASSLFRPSGAAYNEQFF.